This TCR beta chain emerged from a study of identifying expanded T cells in peripheral blood. Comments on this clone: The antigen is not known.

Produced via immunoSEQ multiplex PCR; TCRdb's table is partial and in-frame only. The sample consists of about 130,000 clones, approximately 86% of them appearing once. During the collection period, no donor immune events like infections were recorded. Study-wide findings and caveats: Roughly two-week clone count variance significantly increased as total template count grew. Differentially abundant clones: about 1.2 between replicates, around 17 at roughly 13 days, 19 to 20 at four.

The TCR originated in a person aged 18 to 70 in good health. Sequencing input: blood.

The chain's CDR3 is CASSLVSGTHGNTIYF. DNA of the CDR3: TGTGCCAGCAGCTTAGTATCCGGTACCCATGGAAACACCATATATTTT. The chain links TRBV7-2 to TRBJ1-3; no definite D call. Trimming cost V 1 base and J 3 bases, with 13 bases left between them. Germline CDR1 SGHTA, CDR2 FQGNSA. CDR3 length: 16 amino acids. Drawing the rest from reference TRBV7-2 and TRBJ1-3, the complete variable domain is GAGVSQSPSNKVTEKGKDVELRCDPISGHTALYWYRQSLGQGLEFLIYFQGNSAPDKSGLPSDRFSAERTGGSVSTLTIQRTQQEDSAVYLCASSLVSGTHGNTIYFGEGSWLTVV.